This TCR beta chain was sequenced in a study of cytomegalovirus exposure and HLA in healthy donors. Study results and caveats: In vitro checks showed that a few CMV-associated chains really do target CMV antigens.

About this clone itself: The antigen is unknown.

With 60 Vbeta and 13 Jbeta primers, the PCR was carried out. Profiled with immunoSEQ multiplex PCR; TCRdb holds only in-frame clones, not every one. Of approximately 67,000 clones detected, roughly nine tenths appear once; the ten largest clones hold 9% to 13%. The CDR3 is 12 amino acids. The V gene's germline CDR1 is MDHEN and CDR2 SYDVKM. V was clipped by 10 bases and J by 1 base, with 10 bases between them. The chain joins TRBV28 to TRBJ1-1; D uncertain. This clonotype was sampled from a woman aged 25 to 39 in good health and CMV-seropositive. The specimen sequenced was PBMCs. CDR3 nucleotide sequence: TGTGCCACTACTAAGGAGAACACTGAAGCTTTCTTT. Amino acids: CATTKENTEAFF.